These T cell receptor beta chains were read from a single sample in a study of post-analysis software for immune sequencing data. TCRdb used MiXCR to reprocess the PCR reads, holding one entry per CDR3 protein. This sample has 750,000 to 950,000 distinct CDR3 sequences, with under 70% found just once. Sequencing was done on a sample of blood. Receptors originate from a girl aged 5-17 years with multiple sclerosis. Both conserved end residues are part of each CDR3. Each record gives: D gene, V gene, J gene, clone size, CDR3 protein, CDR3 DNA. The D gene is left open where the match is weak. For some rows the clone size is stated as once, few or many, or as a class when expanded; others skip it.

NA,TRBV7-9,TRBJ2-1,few,CASSLSSNEQFF,TGTGCCAGCAGCTTAAGCTCGAATGAGCAGTTCTTC
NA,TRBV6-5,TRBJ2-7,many,CASRPVLLYEQYF,TGTGCCAGCAGGCCGGTGTTACTCTACGAGCAGTACTTC
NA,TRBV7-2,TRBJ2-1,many,CASSPINFEQFF,TGTGCCAGCAGCCCCATTAACTTTGAGCAGTTCTTC
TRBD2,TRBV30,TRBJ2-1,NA,CACGVRRGNSYNEQFF,TGTGCCTGTGGAGTCCGGCGGGGGAACTCCTACAATGAGCAGTTCTTC
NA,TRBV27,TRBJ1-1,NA,CASSLFVGTEAFF,TGTGCCAGCAGTTTATTTGTGGGCACCGAAGCTTTCTTT
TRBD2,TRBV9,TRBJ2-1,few,CASSAYDSSSGFINEQFF,TGTGCCAGCAGCGCCTATGACTCGTCTAGCGGGTTTATTAATGAGCAGTTCTTC
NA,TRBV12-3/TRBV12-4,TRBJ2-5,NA,CASSLGRGSGRETQYF,TGTGCCAGCAGTTTAGGCAGGGGCTCTGGTCGAGAGACCCAGTACTTC
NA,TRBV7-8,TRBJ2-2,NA,CASSLVRVPNTGELFF,TGTGCCAGCAGCTTAGTGCGGGTCCCAAACACCGGGGAGCTGTTTTTT
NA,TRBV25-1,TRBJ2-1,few,CASSVLYNEQFF,TGTGCCAGCAGTGTGTTATACAATGAGCAGTTCTTC
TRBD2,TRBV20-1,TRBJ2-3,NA,CSATRGGYTDTQYF,TGCAGTGCCACGCGCGGGGGTTACACAGATACGCAGTATTTT
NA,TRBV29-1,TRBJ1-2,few,CSVSRQGNYGYTF,TGCAGCGTCAGCCGGCAGGGGAACTATGGCTACACCTTC
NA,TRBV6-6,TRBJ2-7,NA,CASSFGQPAYEQYF,TGTGCCAGCTCATTCGGACAGCCGGCCTACGAGCAGTACTTC
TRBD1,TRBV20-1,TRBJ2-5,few,CSANWDRGETQYF,TGCAGTGCTAACTGGGACAGGGGAGAGACCCAGTACTTC
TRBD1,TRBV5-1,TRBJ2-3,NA,CASSEEGDRGTDTQYF,TGCGCCAGCAGCGAGGAGGGGGACAGGGGCACAGATACGCAGTATTTT
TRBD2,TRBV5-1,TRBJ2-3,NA,CASRSGASTDTQYF,TGCGCCAGCAGAAGCGGGGCTAGCACAGATACGCAGTATTTT
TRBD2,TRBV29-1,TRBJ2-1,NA,CSVEGGLAGAKYNEQFF,TGCAGCGTTGAAGGAGGCCTAGCGGGAGCGAAGTACAATGAGCAGTTCTTC
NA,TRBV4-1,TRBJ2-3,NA,CASSQVGRPDTQYF,TGCGCCAGCAGCCAAGTAGGACGGCCAGATACGCAGTATTTT
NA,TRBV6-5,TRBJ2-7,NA,CASSYQRAGLNEQYF,TGTGCCAGCAGTTATCAGCGGGCGGGGCTCAACGAGCAGTACTTC
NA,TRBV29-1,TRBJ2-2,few,CSVGLAGLGSGELFF,TGCAGCGTTGGATTGGCGGGATTGGGGTCCGGGGAGCTGTTTTTT
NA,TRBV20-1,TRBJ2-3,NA,CSASPPDSVTDTQYF,TGCAGTGCTAGCCCCCCAGACTCAGTCACAGATACGCAGTATTTT
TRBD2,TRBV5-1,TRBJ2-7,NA,CASSLGETSGRVEQYF,TGCGCCAGCAGCTTGGGGGAGACTAGCGGGAGGGTCGAGCAGTACTTC
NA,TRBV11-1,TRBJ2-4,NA,CASSFSYYSENIQYF,TGTGCCAGCAGCTTTAGTTATTACTCGGAAAACATTCAGTACTTC
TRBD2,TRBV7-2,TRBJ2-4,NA,CASSLAPPGASGADIQYF,TGTGCCAGCAGCTTAGCCCCGCCGGGGGCTAGCGGGGCGGACATTCAGTACTTC
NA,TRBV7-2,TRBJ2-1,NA,CASSSRDLNEQFF,TGTGCCAGCAGCTCCCGGGACCTCAATGAGCAGTTCTTC
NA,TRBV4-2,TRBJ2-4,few,CASSQGGEIPYIRRAAKNIQYF,TGTGCCAGCAGCCAAGGGGGAGAGATACCCTACATAAGAAGGGCGGCCAAAAACATTCAGTACTTC
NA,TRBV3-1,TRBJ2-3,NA,CASSQALGLPPDTQYF,TGTGCCAGCAGCCAAGCGTTGGGCCTTCCCCCCGATACGCAGTATTTT
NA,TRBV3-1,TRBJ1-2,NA,CASSLLADYGYTF,TGTGCCAGCAGCCTGTTGGCGGACTATGGCTACACCTTC
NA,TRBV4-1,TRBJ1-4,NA,CASSQVTGPEKLFF,TGCGCCAGCAGCCAAGTGACAGGACCCGAAAAACTGTTTTTT
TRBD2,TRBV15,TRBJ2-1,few,CATSTSGDPSYNEQFF,TGTGCCACCAGCACCAGCGGGGACCCTTCCTACAATGAGCAGTTCTTC
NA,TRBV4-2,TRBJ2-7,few,CASSHPGTEREYF,TGTGCCAGCAGCCATCCGGGGACCGAGAGGGAGTACTTC
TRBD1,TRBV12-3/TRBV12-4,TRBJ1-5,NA,CASSLGHRGSNQPQHF,TGTGCCAGCAGTTTAGGGCACAGGGGCAGCAATCAGCCCCAGCATTTT
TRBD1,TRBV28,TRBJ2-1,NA,CASSAPGQGLYNEQFF,TGTGCCAGCAGTGCCCCGGGACAGGGCTTATACAATGAGCAGTTCTTC
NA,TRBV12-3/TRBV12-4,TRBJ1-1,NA,CASSPPDGLNTEAFF,TGTGCCAGCAGTCCCCCGGACGGACTGAACACTGAAGCTTTCTTT
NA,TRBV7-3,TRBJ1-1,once,CASSTIPGRGTEAFF,TGTGCCAGCAGCACCATCCCCGGACGGGGGACTGAAGCTTTCTTT
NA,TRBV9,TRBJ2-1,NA,CASSAVNGANNEQFF,TGTGCCAGCAGCGCCGTGAACGGGGCCAACAATGAGCAGTTCTTC
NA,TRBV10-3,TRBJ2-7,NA,CAVSATGQGIEQYF,TGTGCCGTCAGTGCGACGGGCCAGGGTATCGAGCAGTACTTC
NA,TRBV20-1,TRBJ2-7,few,CSAGPSGASYEQYF,TGCAGTGCTGGACCGAGCGGTGCGTCCTACGAGCAGTACTTC
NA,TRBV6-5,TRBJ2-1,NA,CASSYWVEGNEQFF,TGTGCCAGCAGTTACTGGGTCGAGGGGAATGAGCAGTTCTTC
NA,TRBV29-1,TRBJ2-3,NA,CSATGANADTQYF,TGCAGCGCTACGGGGGCCAACGCAGATACGCAGTATTTT
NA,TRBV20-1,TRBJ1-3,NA,CSASAITGNTIYF,TGCAGTGCTAGTGCTATTACTGGAAACACCATATATTTT
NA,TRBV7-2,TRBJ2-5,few,CASSPVGFNQETQYF,TGTGCCAGCAGCCCAGTTGGTTTTAACCAAGAGACCCAGTACTTC
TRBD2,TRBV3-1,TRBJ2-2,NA,CASSRGTSGLTGELFF,TGTGCCAGCAGCCGCGGGACTAGCGGGCTCACCGGGGAGCTGTTTTTT
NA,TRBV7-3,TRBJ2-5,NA,CASSRVGGNQETQYF,TGTGCCAGCAGCAGGGTAGGGGGGAACCAAGAGACCCAGTACTTC
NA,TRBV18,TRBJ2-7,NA,CASSKGNEQYF,TGTGCCAGCTCAAAGGGCAACGAGCAGTACTTC
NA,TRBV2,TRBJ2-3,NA,CASRFPLTDTQYF,TGTGCCAGCAGGTTTCCGCTCACAGATACGCAGTATTTT
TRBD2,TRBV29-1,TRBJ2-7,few,CSVEGLAGGPSYEQYF,TGCAGCGTTGAAGGTCTAGCGGGAGGGCCCTCCTACGAGCAGTACTTC
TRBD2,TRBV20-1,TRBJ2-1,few,CSASGGRALNEQFF,TGCAGTGCTAGCGGCGGGAGGGCCCTCAATGAGCAGTTCTTC
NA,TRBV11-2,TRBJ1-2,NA,CASSYKGSNYGYTF,TGTGCCAGCAGTTACAAGGGTTCCAACTATGGCTACACCTTC
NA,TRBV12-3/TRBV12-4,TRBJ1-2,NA,CASSLGQGFNGYTF,TGTGCCAGCAGTTTGGGGCAGGGGTTCAATGGCTACACCTTC
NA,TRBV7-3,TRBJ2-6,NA,CASSLNGGTLGANVLTF,TGTGCCAGCAGCTTAAATGGTGGTACTCTTGGGGCCAACGTCCTGACTTTC
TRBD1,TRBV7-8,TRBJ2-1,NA,CASSLQTGPYNEQFF,TGTGCCAGCAGCTTACAGACAGGGCCCTACAATGAGCAGTTCTTC
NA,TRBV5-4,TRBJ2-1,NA,CASSLNGRRFF,TGTGCCAGCAGCTTAAACGGTCGAAGGTTCTTC